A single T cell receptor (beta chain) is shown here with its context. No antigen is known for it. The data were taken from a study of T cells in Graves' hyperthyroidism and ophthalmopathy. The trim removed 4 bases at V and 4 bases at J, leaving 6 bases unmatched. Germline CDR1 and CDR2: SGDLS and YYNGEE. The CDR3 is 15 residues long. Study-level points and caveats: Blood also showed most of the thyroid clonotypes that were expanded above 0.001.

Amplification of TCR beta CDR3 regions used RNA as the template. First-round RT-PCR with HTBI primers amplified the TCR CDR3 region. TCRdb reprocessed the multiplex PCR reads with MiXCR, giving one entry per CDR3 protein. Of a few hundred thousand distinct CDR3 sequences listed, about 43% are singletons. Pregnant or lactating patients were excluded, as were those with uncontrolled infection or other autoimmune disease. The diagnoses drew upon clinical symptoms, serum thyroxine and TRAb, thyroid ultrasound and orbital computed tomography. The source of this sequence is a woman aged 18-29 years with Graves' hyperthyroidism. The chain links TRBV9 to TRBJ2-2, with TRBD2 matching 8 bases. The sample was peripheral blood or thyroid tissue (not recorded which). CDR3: CASSFSGTGTGELFF. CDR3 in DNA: TGTGCCAGCAGCTTTAGCGGGACGGGCACCGGGGAGCTGTTTTTT.